These T cell receptor beta chains were read from a single sample in a study of response to subunit inactivated influenza vaccine. TCRdb fed the RT-PCR reads into MiXCR, producing one record per CDR3 protein. The sample contains a few hundred thousand distinct CDR3 sequences, approximately 10% of which appear only once. The starting material was PBMCs from blood, obtained 35 to 45 days after vaccination. Receptors originate from a man aged 50-60 years who received an inactivated influenza vaccine. The CDR3 runs from the conserved cysteine through the conserved F or W. D genes are given only for firm matches. Not all rows give a size; the values are once, few, many and, for expanded clones, a class.

clone size: NA
D gene: NA
V gene: TRBV5-1
J gene: TRBJ2-1
CDR3 DNA: TGCGCCAGCAGCTTCTCGCTGGATTACAATGAGCAGTTCTTC
CDR3 protein: CASSFSLDYNEQFF

clone size: many
D gene: NA
V gene: TRBV24-1
J gene: TRBJ2-1
CDR3 DNA: TGTGCCACCAGTGAGGTCGGGTCCGGAGGGAATGAGCAGTTCTTC
CDR3 protein: CATSEVGSGGNEQFF

clone size: many
D gene: TRBD1
V gene: TRBV5-1
J gene: TRBJ2-7
CDR3 DNA: TGCGCCAGCAGCCCCCAGGGGACAGGGTCGACCTACGAGCAGTACTTC
CDR3 protein: CASSPQGTGSTYEQYF

clone size: few
D gene: TRBD1
V gene: TRBV5-1
J gene: TRBJ2-3
CDR3 DNA: TGCGCCAGCAGCCGACACAATGCCTCGGGACAGCGCGATGGTGCCGATACGCAGTATTTT
CDR3 protein: CASSRHNASGQRDGADTQYF

clone size: few
D gene: NA
V gene: TRBV10-1
J gene: TRBJ1-1
CDR3 DNA: TGCGCCAGCAGTGAGTCGGCAGGTCCGGGCACTGAAGCTTTCTTT
CDR3 protein: CASSESAGPGTEAFF

clone size: many
D gene: NA
V gene: TRBV24-1
J gene: TRBJ2-3
CDR3 DNA: TGTGCCACCAGGGACTATAGCACAGATACGCAGTATTTT
CDR3 protein: CATRDYSTDTQYF

clone size: NA
D gene: TRBD1
V gene: TRBV7-8
J gene: TRBJ2-3
CDR3 DNA: TGTGCCAGCTCCACAGGGGCGGTCCCAGATACGCAGTATTTT
CDR3 protein: CASSTGAVPDTQYF

clone size: few
D gene: NA
V gene: TRBV12-3/TRBV12-4
J gene: TRBJ1-6
CDR3 DNA: TGTGCCAGCAGTTTCGGAGGTTCGCGATCACCCCTCCACTTT
CDR3 protein: CASSFGGSRSPLHF

clone size: NA
D gene: NA
V gene: TRBV6-1
J gene: TRBJ2-7
CDR3 DNA: TGTGCCAGCACTCCGACAGGCCCGGCCTACGAGCAGTACTTC
CDR3 protein: CASTPTGPAYEQYF

clone size: NA
D gene: NA
V gene: TRBV7-9
J gene: TRBJ1-5
CDR3 DNA: TGTGCCAGCAGCAAACAAGATCAGCCCCAGCATTTT
CDR3 protein: CASSKQDQPQHF

clone size: NA
D gene: NA
V gene: TRBV4-3
J gene: TRBJ2-1
CDR3 DNA: TGCGCCAGCAGCCAAGATCTGTCTTTTAGCTCCTACAATGAGCAGTTCTTC
CDR3 protein: CASSQDLSFSSYNEQFF

clone size: NA
D gene: NA
V gene: TRBV3-1
J gene: TRBJ1-2
CDR3 DNA: TGTGCCAGCAGCCAGGGGGCCTTTGGCTACACCTTC
CDR3 protein: CASSQGAFGYTF

clone size: many
D gene: NA
V gene: TRBV7-8
J gene: TRBJ2-1
CDR3 DNA: TGTGCCAGCAGCCCCGCCGGAACCTACTCCTACAATGAGCAGTTCTTC
CDR3 protein: CASSPAGTYSYNEQFF

clone size: few
D gene: NA
V gene: TRBV9
J gene: TRBJ2-1
CDR3 DNA: TGTGCCAGCAGCCCCATGGGCACCTACAATGAGCAGTTCTTC
CDR3 protein: CASSPMGTYNEQFF

clone size: many
D gene: NA
V gene: TRBV29-1
J gene: TRBJ2-1
CDR3 DNA: TGCAGCGTACCAGGGGTGAATGAGCAGTTCTTC
CDR3 protein: CSVPGVNEQFF

clone size: NA
D gene: NA
V gene: TRBV20-1
J gene: TRBJ1-2
CDR3 DNA: TGCAGTGCTAGTAAGGGTGCCTATGGCTACACCTTC
CDR3 protein: CSASKGAYGYTF

clone size: many
D gene: NA
V gene: TRBV7-2
J gene: TRBJ1-2
CDR3 DNA: TGTGCCAGCAGCTTAGTAGACGGGGATGGCTACACCTTC
CDR3 protein: CASSLVDGDGYTF

clone size: NA
D gene: NA
V gene: TRBV7-2
J gene: TRBJ2-3
CDR3 DNA: TGTGCCAGCAGCTGGAGGGGGCAGGAACCAGATACGCAGTATTTT
CDR3 protein: CASSWRGQEPDTQYF

clone size: many
D gene: TRBD1
V gene: TRBV20-1
J gene: TRBJ1-2
CDR3 DNA: TGCAGTGCTAGACCTGGACAGGGGGCTGCCTATGGCTACACCTTC
CDR3 protein: CSARPGQGAAYGYTF

clone size: many
D gene: NA
V gene: TRBV6-2/TRBV6-3
J gene: TRBJ2-7
CDR3 DNA: TGTGCCAGCAGTTCCTCACTAGTTTCGGCGAGCTCCTACGAGCAGTACTTC
CDR3 protein: CASSSSLVSASSYEQYF

clone size: NA
D gene: TRBD2
V gene: TRBV27
J gene: TRBJ2-7
CDR3 DNA: TGTGCCAGCAGTTTATTTGGGGGGCTAGCGGGAGCCCTTTACGAGCAGTACTTC
CDR3 protein: CASSLFGGLAGALYEQYF

clone size: many
D gene: NA
V gene: TRBV9
J gene: TRBJ1-2
CDR3 DNA: TGTGCCATTTTCACAGCCTCTAACTATGTTAGCTACACCTTC
CDR3 protein: CAIFTASNYVSYTF

clone size: NA
D gene: NA
V gene: TRBV5-1
J gene: TRBJ1-1
CDR3 DNA: TGCGCCAGCAGCGACTTCGCCGGGGGGTACACTGAAGCTTTCTTT
CDR3 protein: CASSDFAGGYTEAFF

clone size: many
D gene: TRBD2
V gene: TRBV6-5
J gene: TRBJ2-1
CDR3 DNA: TGCGCCAGCAGCTATACTAGCGGGAGCGGTAATGAGCAGTTCTTC
CDR3 protein: CASSYTSGSGNEQFF

clone size: few
D gene: NA
V gene: TRBV6-5
J gene: TRBJ1-1
CDR3 DNA: TGTGCCAGCAGTTACTCGTCTAACAGTTTGAACACTGAAGCTTTCTTT
CDR3 protein: CASSYSSNSLNTEAFF

clone size: NA
D gene: NA
V gene: TRBV7-2
J gene: TRBJ2-3
CDR3 DNA: TGTGCCAGCAGACTAACTTACGTAGGGGCGCATACGCAGTATTTT
CDR3 protein: CASRLTYVGAHTQYF

clone size: many
D gene: NA
V gene: TRBV29-1
J gene: TRBJ2-3
CDR3 DNA: TGCAGCGTTGAAATCCTCTATACCAAAGGAAGAGATACGCAGTATTTT
CDR3 protein: CSVEILYTKGRDTQYF

clone size: few
D gene: NA
V gene: TRBV12-3/TRBV12-4
J gene: TRBJ2-2
CDR3 DNA: TGTGCCAGCACCTCCTGGGCCCTCCTCGGGGAGCTGTTTTTT
CDR3 protein: CASTSWALLGELFF

clone size: NA
D gene: NA
V gene: TRBV11-2
J gene: TRBJ2-7
CDR3 DNA: TGTGCCAGCAGCTTAGATCTAACCCGATACGAGCAGTACTTC
CDR3 protein: CASSLDLTRYEQYF

clone size: few
D gene: TRBD1
V gene: TRBV5-1
J gene: TRBJ2-7
CDR3 DNA: TGCGCCAGCAACCCGACAGGGAATACAGACGAGCAGTACTTC
CDR3 protein: CASNPTGNTDEQYF

clone size: NA
D gene: TRBD2
V gene: TRBV7-2
J gene: TRBJ2-6
CDR3 DNA: TGTGCCAGCAGCTCCCACGGGGGGATCGGGGCCAACGTCCTGACTTTC
CDR3 protein: CASSSHGGIGANVLTF

clone size: few
D gene: TRBD2
V gene: TRBV4-2
J gene: TRBJ2-2
CDR3 DNA: TGTGCCAGCAGCCATACCGGACTAGCGGGGGGAGAGGCCGGGGAGCTGTTTTTT
CDR3 protein: CASSHTGLAGGEAGELFF

clone size: few
D gene: NA
V gene: TRBV9
J gene: TRBJ2-5
CDR3 DNA: TGTGCCAGCAGCGAGACCGGCTCCTTCCAGGAGACCCAGTACTTC
CDR3 protein: CASSETGSFQETQYF

clone size: many
D gene: NA
V gene: TRBV4-3
J gene: TRBJ2-1
CDR3 DNA: TGCGCCAGCAGCCACAGCGGGCACAATGAGCAGTTCTTC
CDR3 protein: CASSHSGHNEQFF

clone size: NA
D gene: NA
V gene: TRBV19
J gene: TRBJ2-2
CDR3 DNA: TGTGCCAGTAGTATCGGACACCTTAACACCGGGGAGCTGTTTTTT
CDR3 protein: CASSIGHLNTGELFF

clone size: NA
D gene: NA
V gene: TRBV27
J gene: TRBJ1-5
CDR3 DNA: TGTGCCAGCAGTTTATTTTCTACCTGGGCTGGCAATCAGCCCCAGCATTTT
CDR3 protein: CASSLFSTWAGNQPQHF